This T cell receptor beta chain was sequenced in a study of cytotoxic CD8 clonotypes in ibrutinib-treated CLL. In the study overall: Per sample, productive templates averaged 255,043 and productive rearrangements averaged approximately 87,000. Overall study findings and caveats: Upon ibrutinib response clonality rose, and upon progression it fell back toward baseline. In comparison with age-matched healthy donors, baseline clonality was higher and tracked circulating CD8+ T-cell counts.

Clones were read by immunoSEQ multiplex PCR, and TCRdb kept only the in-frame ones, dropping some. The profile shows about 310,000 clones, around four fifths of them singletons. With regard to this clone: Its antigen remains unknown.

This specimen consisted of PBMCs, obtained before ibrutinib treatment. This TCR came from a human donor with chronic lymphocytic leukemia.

This CDR3 reads CASSSDTGAEYGYTF. DNA of the CDR3: TGTGCCAGTAGTTCCGACACCGGGGCGGAATATGGCTACACCTTC. V usage is TRBV19 and J usage is TRBJ1-2; D might be TRBD1 (5 bases). This CDR3 contains 15 residues. Germline-derived CDR1 and CDR2 are LNHDA and SQIVND (reference sequence). V shed 5 bases and J shed 5 bases, with 18 bases lying between them.